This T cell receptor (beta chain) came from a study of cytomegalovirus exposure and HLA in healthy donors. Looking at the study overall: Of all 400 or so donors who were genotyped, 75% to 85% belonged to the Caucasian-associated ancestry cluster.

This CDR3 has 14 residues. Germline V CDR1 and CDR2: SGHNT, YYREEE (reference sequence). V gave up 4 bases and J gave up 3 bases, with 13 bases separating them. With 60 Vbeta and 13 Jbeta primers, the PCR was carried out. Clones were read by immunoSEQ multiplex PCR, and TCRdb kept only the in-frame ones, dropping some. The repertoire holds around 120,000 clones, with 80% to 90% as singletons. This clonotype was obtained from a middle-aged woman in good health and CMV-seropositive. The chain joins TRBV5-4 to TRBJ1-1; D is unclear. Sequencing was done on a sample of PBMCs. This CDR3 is CASSGVGVHTEAFF. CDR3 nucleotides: TGTGCCAGCAGCGGCGTCGGGGTCCACACTGAAGCTTTCTTT. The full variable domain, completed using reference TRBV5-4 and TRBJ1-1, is ETGVTQSPTHLIKTRGQQVTLRCSSQSGHNTVSWYQQALGQGPQFIFQYYREEENGRGNFPPRFSGLQFPNYSSELNVNALELDDSALYLCASSGVGVHTEAFFGQGTRLTVV.